This T cell receptor beta chain was observed in a study of blood T cell repertoires in COVID-19. The CDR3 runs 12 residues. V was pared by 6 bases and J by 7 bases, with 12 bases between. Sequenced by immunoSEQ multiplex PCR; TCRdb stores in-frame clones only, minus some. The sample carries about 200,000 clones, about 89% recorded once. The gene calls are TRBV12-3 or TRBV12-4 and TRBJ1-1, with no clear D. Material for sequencing was PBMCs or T cells enriched from blood (not recorded which). The receptor was derived from a woman younger than 30 who had recovered from COVID-19. For the CDR3, the DNA is TGTGCCAGCAGCCCAAACCCGGTTGAAGCTTTCTTT. This translates into CASSPNPVEAFF.